Listed below are T cell receptor beta chains from one sample, sequenced in a study of blood T cell repertoires in COVID-19. Only in-frame clones appear in the TCRdb table, and some are missing; sequencing was by immunoSEQ multiplex PCR. This table has under 200,000 clones, approximately 90% appearing once. Material for sequencing was peripheral blood. These receptors came from a man aged 45-60 years who had recovered from COVID-19. The CDR3 runs from the conserved cysteine through the conserved F or W. The order of the fields is J gene, clone size, D gene, V gene, CDR3 DNA, CDR3 protein. D genes are given only for firm matches. Clone size is stated in some rows and not others, as once, few, many or a class when expanded.

TRBJ2-1 - TRBD2 TRBV2 TGTGCCAGCAGCACTAGCGGGGGGAATGAGCAGTTCTTC CASSTSGGNEQFF
TRBJ2-7 - TRBD1 TRBV7-9 TGTGCCAGCAGCTTAGCGCCCCGTCAGGGGGCTTACGAGCAGTACTTC CASSLAPRQGAYEQYF
TRBJ1-2 - - TRBV19 TGTGCCAGTAGTACCTGGACAAGTATGGGGAACAATGGCTACACCTTC CASSTWTSMGNNGYTF
TRBJ1-2 - - TRBV12-3/TRBV12-4 TGTGCCAGCAGACAAACAGGGAACTATGGCTACACCTTC CASRQTGNYGYTF
TRBJ1-6 few - TRBV9 TGTGCCAGCAGCCCTGCAGGGGCGTATAATTCACCCCTCCACTTT CASSPAGAYNSPLHF
TRBJ2-7 once - TRBV6-2/TRBV6-3 TGTGCCAGCAGTTCCCCGGGACGGGGGTTCTACGAGCAGTACTTC CASSSPGRGFYEQYF
TRBJ1-4 once TRBD1 TRBV5-6 TGTGCCAGCAGCTTAACAGGGGGCGATGAAAAACTGTTTTTT CASSLTGGDEKLFF
TRBJ2-7 - TRBD1 TRBV19 TGTGCCAGTAGTCAACAGGGACAGACTACCTACGAGCAGTACTTC CASSQQGQTTYEQYF
TRBJ2-7 - - TRBV27 TGTGCCAGCAGTCCCCTCGGAGCGAATCGGCCGCAGTACTTC CASSPLGANRPQYF
TRBJ2-3 - - TRBV9 TGTGCCAGCAGCGTAGGAGGCGGGGTGAGGGGTGATACGCAGTATTTT CASSVGGGVRGDTQYF
TRBJ2-1 - TRBD2 TRBV28 TGTGCCAGCAGTACTAGCGGGGGAGACAATGAGCAGTTCTTC CASSTSGGDNEQFF
TRBJ1-6 - - TRBV19 TGTGCCAGCGAAAGGACCACAGGGCGCGATTCACCCCTCCACTTT CASERTTGRDSPLHF
TRBJ2-1 - TRBD1 TRBV11-2 TGTGCCAGTCGGACAGGGAACAACAATGAGCAGTTCTTC CASRTGNNNEQFF
TRBJ2-2 once TRBD1 TRBV7-3 TGTGCCAGCGGACCTCTAGGGACAGGTTCCGGGGAGCTGTTTTTT CASGPLGTGSGELFF
TRBJ2-7 once TRBD1 TRBV7-8 TGTGCCAGCAGCTCACGGACAGGGGCCTACGAGCAGTACTTC CASSSRTGAYEQYF
TRBJ2-7 - TRBD1 TRBV5-8 TGTGCCTGTGGTTCCGACAGGGGACGCAACGAGCAGTACTTC CACGSDRGRNEQYF
TRBJ1-6 - - TRBV27 TGTGCCAGCAGTTTAACGGTCGGGTGGCAGGGTGGCTCACCCCTCCACTTT CASSLTVGWQGGSPLHF
TRBJ2-5 - - TRBV11-2 TGTGCCAGCAGCTTAGGGTGGAGGGAGACCCAGTACTTC CASSLGWRETQYF
TRBJ1-1 - - TRBV19 TGTGCCAGTAGTAAACCTGCGGGCACTTCGTCCACTGAAGCTTTCTTT CASSKPAGTSSTEAFF
TRBJ2-5 - - TRBV4-1 TGCGCCAGCAGCCCCCCCCACACAGGGTTGGAGACCCAGTACTTC CASSPPHTGLETQYF
TRBJ1-2 - - TRBV27 TGTGCCAGCAGCGTGGACAGATACTATGGCTACACCTTC CASSVDRYYGYTF
TRBJ1-4 once TRBD1 TRBV12-5 TGTGCTAGTGGCTCTCTTCTGACAGGGTTAAATGAAAAACTGTTTTTT CASGSLLTGLNEKLFF
TRBJ2-5 - TRBD2 TRBV6-2/TRBV6-3 TGTGCCAGCAGTTCCGTAGCGGGACAAGAGACCCAGTACTTC CASSSVAGQETQYF
TRBJ2-5 - - TRBV24-1 TGTGCCACCAGTGATGGGGCCCGGAAGACCCAGTACTTC CATSDGARKTQYF
TRBJ1-1 - - TRBV27 TGTGCCAGCAGTTTCACGGGACATCGGATTGACCGTGAAGCTTTCTTT CASSFTGHRIDREAFF
TRBJ2-7 - - TRBV11-2 TGTGCCAGCAGCTTAGCTGGGGGCGGAGCGGCCGCCTACGAGCAGTACTTC CASSLAGGGAAAYEQYF
TRBJ2-7 - TRBD1 TRBV9 TGTGCCAGCAGCGTAGTTTCCGGGACAGGGGTTGACGAGCAGTACTTC CASSVVSGTGVDEQYF
TRBJ2-1 - TRBD2 TRBV28 TGTGCCAGCAGCTCCGAGGTCACGACTAGCGGAAGGAATGAGCAGTTCTTC CASSSEVTTSGRNEQFF
TRBJ1-4 - - TRBV6-6 TGTGCCAGCACTACACCCTCAGGAGGTGAAAAACTGTTTTTT CASTTPSGGEKLFF
TRBJ1-3 - - TRBV7-6 TGTGCCAGCAGCTTGGGCCTGACAGACTCTGGAAACACCATATATTTT CASSLGLTDSGNTIYF
TRBJ1-1 - - TRBV19 TGTGCCAGTAATACAGGCAAGAACACTGAAGCTTTCTTT CASNTGKNTEAFF
TRBJ2-7 once TRBD1 TRBV29-1 TGCAGCGTTGCGGGGGGACAGGGTATCTACGAGCAGTACTTC CSVAGGQGIYEQYF
TRBJ2-2 - TRBD2 TRBV6-5 TGTGCCAGCAGATTTACTAGCGGGAGGACCGGGGAGCTGTTTTTT CASRFTSGRTGELFF
TRBJ2-5 once TRBD2 TRBV10-3 TGTGCCATCAGGGATGGCGGGGGGGAGACCCAGTACTTC CAIRDGGGETQYF
TRBJ2-1 - - TRBV27 TGTGCCAGCAGTCTGGTAGTCGGGACCTACAATGAGCAGTTCTTC CASSLVVGTYNEQFF
TRBJ2-5 - TRBD2 TRBV4-1 TGCGCCAGCAGCCAAGTCCCAGACCGGGGGGGAAAGACCCAGTACTTC CASSQVPDRGGKTQYF
TRBJ2-5 - TRBD2 TRBV5-1 TGCGCCAGCAGCTTGGGGCTAGCGGGAGGGTACCAAGAGACCCAGTACTTC CASSLGLAGGYQETQYF
TRBJ2-7 - - TRBV5-1 TGCGCCAGCAGCCTGGACAGCAGCTCCTACGAGCAGTACTTC CASSLDSSSYEQYF
TRBJ2-7 - - TRBV29-1 TGCAGCCCCACTAGGGACGAGCAGTACTTC CSPTRDEQYF